The text below deals with one T cell receptor beta chain. Antigen unknown. The data were obtained in a study of blood T cells in healthy people across ages. Study conclusions and caveats: Older individuals had lower TCR beta diversity per million T cells (the decline was roughly linear). Both naive CD4+ cell counts and diversity were greater in long-lived donors than in aged donors.

The V gene lost 4 bases and the J gene lost 6 bases, with 20 bases spanning the gap. The CDR3 sequence is 15 residues long. Germline CDR1 and CDR2: DFQATT and SNEGSKA (reference sequence). For the second PCR, which ran for 7 to 11 cycles, a sample-barcoded 5' primer and a J-beta primer mix were used. Carrying 12 random nucleotides, a template-switch adaptor labeled each individual cDNA molecule. TCRdb reanalysed the 5' RACE reads using MiXCR and keeps one entry per CDR3 protein. The repertoire holds 1.5 million to 2 million distinct CDR3 sequences, with around 36% as singletons. The total RNA that was extracted per sample amounted to at least 5 micrograms.

This clonotype was obtained from a woman in her 30s in good health. This chain connects TRBV20-1 to TRBJ2-3, with no clear D. The sequenced material came from blood. The CDR3 DNA is TGCAGTGCTACCGAAGACTCCCGTTCCCCCGATACGCAGTATTTT. It yields the protein CSATEDSRSPDTQYF.